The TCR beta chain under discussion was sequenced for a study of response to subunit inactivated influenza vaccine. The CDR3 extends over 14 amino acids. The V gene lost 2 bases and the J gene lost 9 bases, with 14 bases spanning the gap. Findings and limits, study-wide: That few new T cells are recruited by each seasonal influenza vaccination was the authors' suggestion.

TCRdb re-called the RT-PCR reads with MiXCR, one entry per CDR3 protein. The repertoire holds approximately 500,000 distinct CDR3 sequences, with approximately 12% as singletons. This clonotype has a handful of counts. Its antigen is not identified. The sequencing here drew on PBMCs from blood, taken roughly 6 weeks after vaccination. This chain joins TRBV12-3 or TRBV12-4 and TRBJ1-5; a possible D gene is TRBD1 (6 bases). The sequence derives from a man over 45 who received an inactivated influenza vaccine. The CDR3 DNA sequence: TGTGCCAGCAGTTTAATGGGGGCCAACGGGCCCCAGCATTTT. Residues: CASSLMGANGPQHF.